This record concerns one T cell receptor beta chain sequence. Its antigen is as yet unknown. V shed 8 bases, J shed 6 bases, and the junction held 9 bases outside the gene matches. Germline V gene lookup returns CDR1 LNHDA and CDR2 SQIVND (reference sequence). The CDR3 loop spans 13 amino acids. The data originate from a study of cytomegalovirus exposure and HLA in healthy donors. Across the whole study: Earlier work reported 100 million or so unique TCR beta sequences from 170 million or so T cells. Findings and limits, study-wide: Links to common viral pathogens appeared, in a later analysis, for several of the most significant clusters. Within a later analysis, the majority of CMV-associated TCR beta chains appeared HLA-restricted. Sequences of the TCR beta chain were said to predict the HLA-A and HLA-B alleles of most subjects accurately.

13 Jbeta primers and 60 Vbeta primers were used for the PCR. Assay: immunoSEQ multiplex PCR; the TCRdb copy retains only in-frame clones and omits some. The table shows 80,000 or so clones, with 63% occurring only once. This chain joins TRBV19 and TRBJ1-2; 7 nucleotides align to TRBD1. This TCR derives from a man between 25 and 39 years old in good health and CMV-seropositive. Sample: PBMCs. The CDR3 DNA sequence: TGTGCCAGTGTTTTACAGGGGCGCGATGGCTACACCTTC. This sequence encodes CASVLQGRDGYTF.